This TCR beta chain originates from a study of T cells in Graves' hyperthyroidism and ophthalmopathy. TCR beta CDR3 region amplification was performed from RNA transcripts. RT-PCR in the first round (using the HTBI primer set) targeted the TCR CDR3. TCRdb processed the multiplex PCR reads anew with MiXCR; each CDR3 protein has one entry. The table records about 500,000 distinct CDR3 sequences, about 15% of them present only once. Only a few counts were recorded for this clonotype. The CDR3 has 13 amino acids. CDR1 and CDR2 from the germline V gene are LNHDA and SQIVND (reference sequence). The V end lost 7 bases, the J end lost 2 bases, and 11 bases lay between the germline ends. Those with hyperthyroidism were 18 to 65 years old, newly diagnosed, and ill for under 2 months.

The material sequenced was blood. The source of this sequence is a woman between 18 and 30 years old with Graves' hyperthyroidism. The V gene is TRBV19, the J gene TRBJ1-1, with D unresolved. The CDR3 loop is CASTLGFNTEAFF. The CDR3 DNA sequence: TGTGCCAGTACTTTAGGGTTTAACACTGAAGCTTTCTTT.